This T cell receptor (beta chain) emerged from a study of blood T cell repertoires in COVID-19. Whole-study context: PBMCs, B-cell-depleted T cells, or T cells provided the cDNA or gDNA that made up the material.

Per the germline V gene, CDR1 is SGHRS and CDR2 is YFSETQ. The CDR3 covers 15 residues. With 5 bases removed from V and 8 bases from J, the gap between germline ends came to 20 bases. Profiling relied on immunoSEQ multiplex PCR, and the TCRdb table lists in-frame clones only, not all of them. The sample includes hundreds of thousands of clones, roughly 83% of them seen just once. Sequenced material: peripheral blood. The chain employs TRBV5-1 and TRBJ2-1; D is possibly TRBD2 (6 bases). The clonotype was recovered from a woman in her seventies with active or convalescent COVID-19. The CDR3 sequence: CASSPGTVVSDEQFF. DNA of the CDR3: TGCGCCAGCAGTCCCGGGACTGTAGTGTCGGATGAGCAGTTCTTC.